The 23 T cell receptor beta chains in this list originate from one sample, sequenced in a study of T cells in Graves' hyperthyroidism and ophthalmopathy. Amplification yielded TCR beta CDR3 regions, with RNA transcripts as the source. First-round RT-PCR of the TCR CDR3 relied on the HTBI primer set. TCRdb re-called the multiplex PCR reads through MiXCR, storing one row per CDR3 protein. The sample yields about 690,000 distinct CDR3 sequences, roughly 17% seen once. Sequencing was done on a sample of blood. The receptors were sampled from a man aged 50-60 years with Graves' hyperthyroidism.

This clonotype was seen more than once but under ten times. Its ends do not fully match the called genes, so a read error is possible. The V gene is TRBV14, the J gene TRBJ2-7; the D gene is possibly TRBD1 (6 bases). The CDR3 totals 12 residues. Germline V CDR1 and CDR2: SGHDN, FVKESK. The CDR3 here is CVSSRDNYEQYF. The CDR3 coding sequence is TGTGTCAGCAGCCGGGACAACTACGAGCAGTACTTC.

Only a few counts were recorded for this clonotype. The chain couples TRBV5-5 to TRBJ1-1; D gene ambiguous. Germline CDR1 is SGHKS and CDR2 is YYEKEE (reference sequence). The CDR3 loop spans 15 amino acids. The V and J ends lost 3 bases and 4 bases respectively, with 16 bases between them. CDR3 coding DNA: TGTGCCAGCAGCTCGAACACCGGGTTCGGCACTGAAGCTTTCTTT. Protein product: CASSSNTGFGTEAFF.

This clonotype was detected many times. The chain couples TRBV20-1 to TRBJ2-7; D is possibly TRBD2 (6 bases). Trimming shortened V by 7 bases and J by 4 bases, and 14 bases separated the two germline ends. Germline V gene sequence: CDR1 DFQATT, CDR2 SNEGSKA (reference sequence). This CDR3 has 12 amino acids. Written as DNA, the CDR3 is TGCAGTGGGGAGGCGGATCATTACGAGCAGTACTTC. Protein sequence: CSGEADHYEQYF.

This rearrangement joins TRBV7-2 to TRBJ2-1; TRBD2 aligns across 12 bases. Germline CDR1 reads SGHTA; CDR2 reads FQGNSA. This CDR3 region has 15 residues. Losses at the gene ends were 6 bases for V and 6 bases for J; bases not matched to a gene: 6. Here the CDR3 reads CASRPTSGRRNEQFF. The CDR3 coding sequence is TGTGCCAGCAGGCCGACTAGCGGGAGACGCAATGAGCAGTTCTTC.

V usage is TRBV30 and J usage is TRBJ1-2, with D possibly TRBD1 on 5 matching bases. Germline CDR1 is GTSNPN and CDR2 is SVGIG (reference sequence). V was cut by 5 bases and J by 4 bases, with 11 bases left in between. The length of the CDR3 is 12 residues. CDR3 sequence (DNA): TGTGCCTGGGACAGTGAGACCTATGGCTACACCTTC. Translating gives CAWDSETYGYTF.

This clonotype appeared many times. The rearrangement uses TRBV20-1 and TRBJ2-1; 11 positions match TRBD2. The length of the CDR3 is 15 residues. V gave up 4 bases and J gave up 7 bases; unmatched junction bases: 9. Germline CDR1 reads DFQATT; CDR2 reads SNEGSKA (reference sequence). For the CDR3, the DNA is TGCAGTGCTAAGGCTCTAGCGGGAGGTCTGAATGAGCAGTTCTTC. Its protein is CSAKALAGGLNEQFF.

As regards this clonotype: An end of the junction differs from the germline gene, which may be a read error. This rearrangement joins TRBV28 to TRBJ1-2; a possible D gene is TRBD1 (6 bases). The CDR3 contains 13 residues. Germline V gives CDR1 MDHEN, CDR2 SYDVKM. CDR3 sequence: CARSLVRGIGYTF. DNA for the CDR3: TGCGCCAGAAGTTTAGTAAGGGGGATTGGCTACACCTTC.

In its sample, this clonotype was seen many times. The chain employs TRBV7-2 and TRBJ2-1, with TRBD2 identical over 9 bases. V dropped 3 bases and J dropped 2; count of bases not matched to a gene: 2. CDR3 length: 15 residues. Germline V gene sequence: CDR1 SGHTA, CDR2 FQGNSA. CDR3 nucleotides: TGTGCCAGCAGCTTCTCTAGCGGGGCCTACAATGAGCAGTTCTTC. Encoded protein: CASSFSSGAYNEQFF.

This clonotype occurred many times. The chain recombines TRBV5-1 with TRBJ1-2; unclear D gene. Trimming cost V 4 bases and J 8 bases, with 15 bases left between them. CDR1 is SGHRS, CDR2 YFSETQ, per germline. The CDR3 runs to 13 residues. CDR3 DNA: TGCGCCAGCAGCCCCGGGAACTCGGGAGGCTACACCTTC. This codes for CASSPGNSGGYTF.

A note on this clonotype: A much larger clone lies one base from this, so it may be a read error. The chain is built from TRBV18 and TRBJ1-1; 11 bases agree with TRBD1. From germline, CDR1 is KGHSH and CDR2 LQKENI. CDR3 length equals 15 residues. The CDR3 protein is CASPPTGQGGTEAFF. The DNA of the CDR3 is TGTGCCAGCCCACCGACGGGACAGGGGGGAACTGAAGCTTTCTTT. The full variable domain, its missing parts supplied by reference TRBV18 and TRBJ1-1, is NAGVMQNPRHLVRRRGQEARLRCSPMKGHSHVYWYRQLPEEGLKFMVYLQKENIIDESGMPKERFSAEFPKEGPSILRIQQVVRGDSAAYFCASPPTGQGGTEAFFGQGTRLTVV.

This clonotype came up a few times. J is TRBJ2-1 and V is TRBV19; TRBD2 might be the D (5 bases). Trimming left V 1 base short and J 0 bases short, with 7 bases between. This CDR3 region has 15 residues. Per the germline V gene, CDR1 is LNHDA and CDR2 is SQIVND (reference sequence). CDR3 sequence reads: CASSIAADSYNEQFF. CDR3 in DNA: TGTGCCAGTAGTATAGCAGCGGACTCCTACAATGAGCAGTTCTTC.

The chain has TRBV6-1 and TRBJ2-1, with D possibly TRBD2 on 5 matching bases. Trimming pared 10 bases from V and 2 bases from J, leaving 15 bases between. CDR3 length equals 14 residues. CDR1 and CDR2 (germline): MNHNS, SASEGT. CDR3 loop: CAIKADPTYNEQFF. The CDR3 nucleotides are TGTGCCATCAAAGCGGACCCGACCTACAATGAGCAGTTCTTC.

The table lists this clonotype with many counts. The chain uses TRBV20-1 and TRBJ2-3, with TRBD1 matching over 11 bases. Per the germline V gene, CDR1 is DFQATT and CDR2 is SNEGSKA (reference sequence). The CDR3 consists of 14 residues. V trimming: 5 bases; J trimming: 6 bases; junction bases outside the gene matches: 7. The DNA for the CDR3 is TGCAGTGCTGGGACCGGGACAGGGGGTGATACGCAGTATTTT. Amino acids: CSAGTGTGGDTQYF.

This clonotype came up many times. The chain has TRBV27 and TRBJ1-2, with D uncertain. Trimming cost V 3 bases and J 3 bases, with 11 bases left between them. The germline CDR1 and CDR2 sequences are MNHEY and SMNVEV (reference sequence). The CDR3 totals 14 residues. CDR3 nucleotide sequence: TGTGCCAGCAGTTTCCTGTTTAGGGACTATGGCTACACCTTC. It translates to CASSFLFRDYGYTF.

This clonotype appeared many times. The chain couples TRBV10-2 to TRBJ1-1, with TRBD1 matching 7 bases. Losses at the gene ends were 1 base for V and 4 bases for J; bases not matched to a gene: 12. Germline CDR1 and CDR2: WSHSY and SAAADI. CDR3 length: 17 amino acids. CDR3 sequence: CASSELWDSVFGTEAFF. The CDR3 coding sequence is TGCGCCAGCAGTGAGTTATGGGACAGTGTATTTGGCACTGAAGCTTTCTTT.

There are many counts of this clonotype. V is TRBV13 and J is TRBJ2-1; 10 nucleotides line up with TRBD2. This CDR3 is built from 15 residues. CDR1 is PRHDT, CDR2 FYEKMQ, per germline (reference sequence). The J segment lost 9 bases and the V segment lost 5 bases, leaving 10 bases of the junction unmatched. CDR3 sequence reads: CASSDASGSSAEQFF. In nucleotides, the CDR3 is TGTGCCAGCAGCGACGCTAGCGGGAGTAGCGCTGAGCAGTTCTTC.

This clonotype appeared a few times. The rearrangement uses TRBV12-3 or TRBV12-4 and TRBJ2-7; 8 nucleotides agree with TRBD1. Trimming cost V 6 bases and J 5 bases; bases outside gene matches: 6. The length of the CDR3 is 13 residues. The CDR3 sequence: CASSTTGAHEQYF. CDR3 sequence (DNA): TGTGCCAGCAGCACGACAGGGGCCCACGAGCAGTACTTC.

This clonotype was seen repeatedly, ten times or more. J is TRBJ2-1 and V is TRBV19; D may be TRBD2 (6 bases). Trimming shortened V by 0 bases and J by 3 bases, and 15 bases separated the two germline ends. Germline V gene data show CDR1 as LNHDA and CDR2 as SQIVND (reference sequence). The CDR3 has 17 amino acids. The CDR3: CASSIDLARRNYNEQFF. CDR3 coding DNA: TGTGCCAGTAGTATAGATCTAGCGAGACGCAACTACAATGAGCAGTTCTTC.

This clonotype was recorded at least ten times. The genes are TRBV11-2 and TRBJ1-5, with a tentative D call TRBD1 (5 bases). The V gene's germline CDR1 is SGHAT and CDR2 FQNNGV. V was cut by 0 bases and J by 1 base, with 7 bases left in between. This CDR3 has 15 amino acids. The CDR3 region is CASSLEGGSNQPQHF. CDR3 coding DNA: TGTGCCAGCAGCTTAGAGGGGGGGAGCAATCAGCCCCAGCATTTT.

The gene calls are TRBV6-2 or TRBV6-3 and TRBJ2-7, with TRBD1 identical over 10 bases. Germline values: CDR1 MNHEY, CDR2 SVGEGT. The CDR3 runs 16 residues. V dropped 5 bases and J dropped 6; count of bases not matched to a gene: 13. The CDR3 reads CASSADRGHLIAEQYF. Here the CDR3 DNA reads TGTGCCAGCAGTGCCGACAGGGGGCACCTCATTGCCGAGCAGTACTTC.

J is TRBJ2-1 and V is TRBV20-1; D is uncertain. This CDR3 contains 14 residues. Between the trimmed V and J ends, which lost 1 base and 0 bases, there was a span of 7 bases. Per germline, CDR1 DFQATT and CDR2 SNEGSKA (reference sequence). This CDR3 is CSARGRVSYNEQFF. The CDR3 DNA sequence: TGCAGTGCTAGAGGGCGCGTCTCCTACAATGAGCAGTTCTTC.

Ten or more counts support this clonotype. The chain is built from TRBV10-3 and TRBJ2-7; D may be TRBD1 (7 bases). This CDR3 has 14 amino acids. Germline CDR1 and CDR2: ENHRY and SYGVKD. Trimming took off 2 bases at V and 2 bases at J, with 10 bases between the two ends. The CDR3 spells CAISEGGGTYEQYF. Written as DNA, the CDR3 is TGTGCCATCAGTGAGGGAGGGGGCACCTACGAGCAGTACTTC.

The chain combines TRBV10-3 with TRBJ2-2, with TRBD1 identical over 12 bases. The CDR3 loop spans 17 amino acids. V gave up 6 bases and J gave up 5 bases; unmatched junction bases: 10. CDR1 ENHRY and CDR2 SYGVKD come from the germline V gene. The CDR3 DNA sequence: TGTGCCATCAGGGGGACAGGGGGCAAGATAGGAACCGGGGAGCTGTTTTTT. This codes for CAIRGTGGKIGTGELFF.